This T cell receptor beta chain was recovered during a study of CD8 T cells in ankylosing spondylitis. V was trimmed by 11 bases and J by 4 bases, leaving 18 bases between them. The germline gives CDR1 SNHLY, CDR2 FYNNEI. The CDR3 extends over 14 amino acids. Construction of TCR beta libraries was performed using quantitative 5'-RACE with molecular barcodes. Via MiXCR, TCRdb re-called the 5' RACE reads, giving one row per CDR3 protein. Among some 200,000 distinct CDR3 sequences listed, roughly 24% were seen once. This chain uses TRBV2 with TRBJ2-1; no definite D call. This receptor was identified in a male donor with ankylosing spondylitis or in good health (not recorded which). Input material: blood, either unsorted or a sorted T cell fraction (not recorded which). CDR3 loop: CASKGGVQYNEQFF. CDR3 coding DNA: TGTGCCTCAAAAGGTGGGGTCCAGTACAATGAGCAGTTCTTC. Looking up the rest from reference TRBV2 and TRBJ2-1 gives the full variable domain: EPEVTQTPSHQVTQMGQEVILRCVPISNHLYFYWYRQILGQKVEFLVSFYNNEISEKSEIFDDQFSVERPDGSNFTLKIRSTKLEDSAMYFCASKGGVQYNEQFFGPGTRLTVL.